These 27 T cell receptor beta chains originate from one sample sequenced in a study of blood T cell repertoires in COVID-19. TCRdb's copy holds only in-frame clones and misses some; the assay was immunoSEQ multiplex PCR. The sample lists under 150,000 clones; approximately 80% were seen once. Sample: peripheral blood. The origin of the receptors is a woman of 80 years or more in a cohort sampled during active or convalescent COVID-19.

Here the CDR3 reads CAISESAVLGNTIYF. CDR3 nucleotide sequence: TGTGCCATCAGTGAGTCGGCGGTACTCGGAAACACCATATATTTT. The V gene is TRBV10-3, the J gene TRBJ1-3, with D unresolved. Germline lookup yields CDR1 ENHRY and CDR2 SYGVKD. Trimming left V 0 bases short and J 4 bases short, with 10 bases between. The CDR3 has 15 residues.

This clone was seen more than once but under ten times. This chain uses TRBV28 with TRBJ2-5, with 7 bases fitting TRBD2. V lost 4 bases to trimming and J lost 4 bases; unmatched junction nucleotides: 0. CDR1 and CDR2 (germline): MDHEN, SYDVKM. CDR3 length: 12 amino acids. CDR3 sequence reads: CASSWGGETQYF. The CDR3 DNA sequence: TGTGCCAGCAGTTGGGGGGGAGAGACCCAGTACTTC.

The chain carries TRBV4-1 and TRBJ2-2; 9 bases map to TRBD1. This CDR3 has 16 residues. Germline V lookup: CDR1 MGHRA, CDR2 YSYEKL. Germline trimming cut 0 bases from V and 4 bases from J; bases unmatched to any gene: 3. The CDR3 DNA reads TGCGCCAGCAGCCAAGAGGGACAGGGAGGCACCGGGGAGCTGTTTTTT. Translated, it gives CASSQEGQGGTGELFF.

The chain uses TRBV5-6 and TRBJ2-4, with TRBD2 identical over 14 bases. The CDR3 length is 19 residues. V gave up 3 bases and J gave up 0 bases; unmatched junction bases: 8. CDR1 and CDR2 from the germline V gene are SGHDT and YYEEEE. This CDR3 reads CASSYDGLAGGQAKNIQYF. CDR3 in DNA: TGTGCCAGCAGCTATGACGGACTAGCGGGGGGACAAGCCAAAAACATTCAGTACTTC. Drawing the rest from reference TRBV5-6 and TRBJ2-4, the complete variable domain is DAGVTQSPTHLIKTRGQQVTLRCSPKSGHDTVSWYQQALGQGPQFIFQYYEEEERQRGNFPDRFSGHQFPNYSSELNVNALLLGDSALYLCASSYDGLAGGQAKNIQYFGAGTRLSVL.

The V and J genes are TRBV21-1 and TRBJ1-2; the listed D gene, TRBD1, was not tested against the DNA. TRBV21-1 is a pseudogene locus. The CDR3 runs to 15 residues. The CDR3 spells CASSKPRRAGWGYTF. Written as DNA, the CDR3 is TGTGCCAGCAGCAAACCCCGCCGGGCAGGGTGGGGCTACACCTTC.

This sequence joins TRBV15 and TRBJ2-5; D possibly corresponds to TRBD1 (7 bases). V was shortened by 4 bases and J by 5 bases, with 17 bases between the two germline ends. The CDR3 has 15 residues. Germline V lookup: CDR1 LNHNV, CDR2 YYDKDF (reference sequence). As DNA, the CDR3 is TGTGCCACCAGCACCCAGGGGGGATGGTGGGAGACCCAGTACTTC. It translates to CATSTQGGWWETQYF.

In nucleotides, the CDR3 is TGCAGCGTTGGTGGGGGACAGGGGTATGGCTACACCTTC. This gives the protein CSVGGGQGYGYTF. The chain combines TRBV29-1 with TRBJ1-2; 10 bases fit TRBD1. The germline V gene has CDR1 SQVTM and CDR2 ANQGSEA. After removal of 4 bases from V and 5 bases from J, the junction contained 4 bases not matched to a gene. CDR3 length: 13 amino acids.

The chain links TRBV6-6 to TRBJ2-7, with D perhaps TRBD1 (6 bases). Germline CDR1 is MNHNY and CDR2 is SVGAGI (reference sequence). The V gene lost 7 bases and the J gene lost 2 bases, with 15 bases spanning the gap. The CDR3 is 14 residues long. The CDR3 region has the DNA TGTGCCAGCACCGGAGGACAGTCCCCCTACGAGCAGTACTTC. This translates into CASTGGQSPYEQYF.

The chain links TRBV19 to TRBJ1-2, with TRBD1 matching 9 bases. The CDR3 covers 13 residues. Germline loops: CDR1 LNHDA, CDR2 SQIVND (reference sequence). Trimming cost V 8 bases and J 8 bases; bases outside gene matches: 9. The CDR3 sequence is CASRDWDREGYTF. The CDR3 region has the DNA TGTGCCAGTCGCGACTGGGACAGGGAGGGCTACACCTTC.

Notes on this clone: At one of its ends the junction is not consistent with the germline gene, which may arise from a read error. The rearrangement links TRBV7-7 to TRBJ1-2; 7 bases are a match to TRBD1. The CDR3 sequence is 15 residues long. CDR1 is SSHAT and CDR2 is FNYEAQ in the germline V gene (reference sequence). CDR3 in amino acids: CASSYRQVRGDGYTF. CDR3 DNA: TGTGCTAGCAGCTACCGACAGGTCAGGGGGGATGGCTACACCTTC. The full variable domain, completed using reference TRBV7-7 and TRBJ1-2, is GAGVSQSPRYKVTKRGQDVTLRCDPISSHATLYWYQQALGQGPEFLTYFNYEAQPDKSGLPSDRFSAERPEGSISTLTIQRTEQRDSAMYRCASSYRQVRGDGYTFGSGTRLTVV.

The V gene is TRBV30, the J gene TRBJ1-5, with unresolved D. The V end lost 0 bases, the J end lost 7 bases, and 13 bases lay between the germline ends. This CDR3 has 14 residues. CDR1 and CDR2 from the germline V gene are GTSNPN and SVGIG (reference sequence). CDR3 region: CAWSVRLGRQPQHF. CDR3 DNA sequence: TGTGCCTGGAGTGTTCGACTGGGGAGGCAGCCCCAGCATTTT.

The sample holds one count of this clone. The chain carries TRBV5-4 and TRBJ2-5; D remains unclear. Germline V gene lookup returns CDR1 SGHNT and CDR2 YYREEE (reference sequence). The CDR3 length is 14 residues. The germline V and J ends were trimmed by 4 bases and 0 bases, with 10 bases remaining between them. This CDR3 is CASSLDGYQETQYF. The DNA for the CDR3 is TGTGCCAGCAGCCTTGACGGGTACCAAGAGACCCAGTACTTC. The full variable domain, its missing parts supplied by reference TRBV5-4 and TRBJ2-5, is ETGVTQSPTHLIKTRGQQVTLRCSSQSGHNTVSWYQQALGQGPQFIFQYYREEENGRGNFPPRFSGLQFPNYSSELNVNALELDDSALYLCASSLDGYQETQYFGPGTRLLVL.

This chain links TRBV20-1 with TRBJ1-2; D is ambiguous. CDR3 size: 11 residues. V was shortened by 6 bases and J by 6 bases, with 11 bases between the two germline ends. The germline CDR1 and CDR2 sequences are DFQATT and SNEGSKA (reference sequence). CDR3 nucleotide sequence: TGCAGTGCGTTGAGCCTTGATGGCTACACCTTC. This encodes CSALSLDGYTF.

The chain recombines TRBV5-1 with TRBJ2-1, with 8 nucleotides matching TRBD2. V shed 2 bases and J 3 bases; nucleotides not matched to a gene: 4. CDR1 and CDR2 from the germline V gene are SGHRS and YFSETQ. The CDR3 consists of 15 residues. The CDR3 region is CASSFGGGHYNEQFF. DNA for the CDR3: TGCGCCAGCAGCTTCGGCGGGGGGCACTACAATGAGCAGTTCTTC.

The CDR3 spells CASSSGGVSGANVLTF. DNA of the CDR3: TGTGCCAGCAGTTCCGGAGGGGTATCTGGGGCCAACGTCCTGACTTTC. The V call is TRBV6-5, the J call TRBJ2-6; TRBD2 might be the D (6 bases). Germline CDR1 reads MNHEY; CDR2 reads SVGAGI. This CDR3 has 16 residues. The V end lost 4 bases, the J end lost 1 base, and 11 bases lay between the germline ends.

The genes are TRBV5-6 and TRBJ2-1; a weak D match, TRBD1 (5 bases). Per germline, CDR1 SGHDT and CDR2 YYEEEE. Trimming removed 0 bases at V and 8 bases at J, with 18 bases between. The CDR3 is 16 amino acids. The CDR3 sequence is CASSLASGQGWDEQFF. The CDR3 DNA is TGTGCCAGCAGCTTGGCATCAGGGCAGGGTTGGGATGAGCAGTTCTTC. The variable domain in full, with the rest retrieved from reference TRBV5-6 and TRBJ2-1, is DAGVTQSPTHLIKTRGQQVTLRCSPKSGHDTVSWYQQALGQGPQFIFQYYEEEERQRGNFPDRFSGHQFPNYSSELNVNALLLGDSALYLCASSLASGQGWDEQFFGPGTRLTVL.

V is TRBV18 and J is TRBJ1-3; no clear D gene. Germline V lookup: CDR1 KGHSH, CDR2 LQKENI. The CDR3 loop spans 13 amino acids. V dropped 5 bases and J dropped 4 bases, with 9 bases sitting between them. In DNA form, the CDR3 reads TGTGCCAGCTCAAACAATAACGGAAACACCATATATTTT. The encoded protein is CASSNNNGNTIYF.

This chain connects TRBV2 to TRBJ2-1; tentative D call: TRBD1 (5 bases). Between the trimmed V and J ends, which lost 2 bases and 8 bases, there was a span of 10 bases. CDR1 SNHLY and CDR2 FYNNEI come from the germline V gene. CDR3 length equals 13 residues. The CDR3 DNA sequence: TGTGCCAGCAGTGAATCCAGGGTCGATGAGCAGTTCTTC. Protein: CASSESRVDEQFF. Variable domain in full (rest from reference TRBV2 and TRBJ2-1): EPEVTQTPSHQVTQMGQEVILRCVPISNHLYFYWYRQILGQKVEFLVSFYNNEISEKSEIFDDQFSVERPDGSNFTLKIRSTKLEDSAMYFCASSESRVDEQFFGPGTRLTVL.

The chain couples TRBV23-1 to TRBJ1-5, with a possible D match to TRBD1 (6 bases). TRBV23-1 carries the ORF label, with uncertain function. The CDR3 spans 15 residues. Trimming stripped 4 bases from V and 2 bases from J, with 12 bases between. The CDR3 loop reads CASSPQGRRNQPQHF. The DNA of the CDR3 is TGCGCCAGCAGTCCACAGGGTAGACGCAATCAGCCCCAGCATTTT.

The chain recombines TRBV19 with TRBJ1-2; tentatively, D is TRBD1 (5 bases). The germline V gene encodes CDR1 LNHDA and CDR2 SQIVND (reference sequence). Trimming left V 6 bases short and J 2 bases short, with 16 bases between. This CDR3 region has 15 residues. CDR3 sequence (DNA): TGTGCCAGTAGCCCTGTGGGGGGTGACAACTATGGCTACACCTTC. It translates to CASSPVGGDNYGYTF.

The J gene is TRBJ1-2, the V gene TRBV6-5; maybe TRBD1 (6 bases). Germline CDR1 reads MNHEY; CDR2 reads SVGAGI. Between the trimmed V and J ends, which lost 2 bases and 6 bases, there was a span of 10 bases. The CDR3 is 13 amino acids. The CDR3 DNA sequence: TGTGCCAGCAGTTACCGACAGGAGGATGGCTACACCTTC. Amino acids: CASSYRQEDGYTF.

The genes are TRBV24-1 and TRBJ1-5; the D is unclear. The V gene lost 1 base and the J gene lost 7 bases, with 10 bases spanning the gap. The germline CDR1 and CDR2 sequences are KGHDR and SFDVKD. CDR3 length equals 14 residues. CDR3 region: CATSDFGDGQPQHF. The CDR3 DNA is TGTGCCACCAGTGATTTTGGAGACGGGCAGCCCCAGCATTTT.

The genes are TRBV19 and TRBJ1-2; 10 nucleotides match TRBD1. CDR3 length: 15 amino acids. Looked up from germline, CDR1 is LNHDA and CDR2 is SQIVND (reference sequence). Losses at the gene ends were 6 bases for V and 8 bases for J; bases not matched to a gene: 12. DNA of the CDR3: TGTGCCAGTAGCGCTCCGGGACAGGGGCTGCTGGGCTACACCTTC. Protein: CASSAPGQGLLGYTF.

The CDR3 bases are TGTGCCAGCAGTCGGGACAGGGTGGTAAACGAGCAGTACGTC. This translates into CASSRDRVVNEQYV. V is TRBV6-2 or TRBV6-3 and J is TRBJ2-7; 9 bases are shared with TRBD1. The CDR3 contains 14 residues. Trimming removed 5 bases from V and 5 bases from J; junction bases left unmatched: 7. Germline CDR1 reads MNHEY; CDR2 reads SVGEGT.

This chain connects TRBV5-6 to TRBJ2-2, with a weak D call TRBD1 (5 bases). The CDR3 totals 14 residues. Trimming took off 3 bases at V and 6 bases at J, with 12 bases between the two ends. Germline assignment: CDR1 SGHDT and CDR2 YYEEEE. The CDR3 is CASSSPWGPGELFF. The CDR3 DNA is TGTGCCAGCAGCTCGCCTTGGGGCCCCGGGGAGCTGTTTTTT.

This chain links TRBV18 with TRBJ1-1, with TRBD1 matching 7 bases. Losses at the gene ends were 6 bases for V and 1 base for J; bases not matched to a gene: 2. CDR1 is KGHSH, CDR2 LQKENI, per germline. This CDR3 contains 13 residues. CDR3 sequence reads: CASSWTGNTEAFF. The CDR3 DNA sequence: TGTGCCAGCTCTTGGACAGGGAACACTGAAGCTTTCTTT.

This clone showed up just once. The chain combines TRBV3-1 (or the pseudogene TRBV3-2) with TRBJ1-6; D gene unclear. Germline CDR1 LGHDT, CDR2 YNNKEL (reference sequence). Between the trimmed V and J ends, which lost 4 bases and 7 bases, there was a span of 17 bases. This CDR3 region has 16 residues. The CDR3 DNA is TGTGCCAGCAGCCGCCGGAGGGAGGTGATGAATTCACCCCTCCACTTT. Translated, it gives CASSRRREVMNSPLHF.